The clone carrying this T cell receptor (beta chain) appeared once. What it binds is unknown. Amplification of the TCR beta CDR3 regions used RNA transcripts (as template). An opening RT-PCR round employed HTBI primers and preceded a second-round multiplex PCR. From the multiplex PCR reads, TCRdb called clonotypes with MiXCR, one entry per CDR3 protein. The sample yields about 620,000 distinct CDR3 sequences, about 20% seen once. The CDR3 spans 14 residues. Germline CDR1 LNHDA, CDR2 SQIVND (reference sequence). Trimming left V 5 bases short and J 3 bases short, with 14 bases between. The data were taken from a study of Graves' ophthalmopathy and Graves' hyperthyroidism. Findings of the study overall: The blood repertoire also included most expanded thyroid clonotypes above 0.001 frequency. The model predicted progression of ophthalmopathy with a sensitivity of around 70%, and its specificity was roughly 77%.

Material: peripheral blood. This chain connects TRBV19 to TRBJ2-7, with D maybe TRBD1 (6 bases). The sequence was collected from a young woman with stable Graves' hyperthyroidism. Some clones in this sample may be carry-over from other donors' samples. In DNA, the CDR3 is TGTGCCAGTAGTGCCCGGGACACTAACTACGAGCAGTACTTC. The encoded protein is CASSARDTNYEQYF.